This T cell receptor (beta chain) was recovered during a study of T cells in pancreatic ductal adenocarcinoma. The germline V gene encodes CDR1 KGHSH and CDR2 LQKENI. The CDR3 runs to 15 residues. The junction had 4 bases not matched to a gene; V was cut back by 2 bases and J by 1 base. No neoadjuvant therapy was given to the selected pancreatic ductal adenocarcinoma patients before their surgery. The method was immunoSEQ multiplex PCR; TCRdb's version includes in-frame clones alone and lacks a portion of them. The repertoire holds about 98,000 clones, with roughly 96% as singletons. The receptor was isolated from a human donor with pancreatic ductal adenocarcinoma. Sequences were obtained from PBMCs. The rearrangement uses TRBV18 and TRBJ2-7; 8 nucleotides match TRBD2. This CDR3 is CASSPTGGTSYEQYF. CDR3 nucleotide sequence: TGTGCCAGCTCACCAACGGGGGGGACTTCCTACGAGCAGTACTTC.